These T cell receptor beta chains were read from a single sample in a study of T-cell memory formation after mild COVID-19. TCRdb recomputed calls from the 5' RACE reads with MiXCR, one row per CDR3 protein. Of around 450,000 distinct CDR3 sequences listed, 20% are singletons. The sample comprised PBMCs or a T cell subset sorted from them (not recorded which). The receptors stem from an adult woman who had mild COVID-19 (a few samples of this study predate the infection). Cell type and time point are not known. CDR3s include the opening cysteine and the closing phenylalanine or tryptophan. A D gene is named only where the DNA matches it firmly. The size of a clone is reported for some rows only, either as once, few or many, or as a class for expanded clones.

CDR3	DNA	size	J	D	V
CASGFAQWGARYNSPLHF	TGTGCCAGCGGGTTCGCGCAATGGGGCGCACGCTATAATTCACCCCTCCACTTT	few	TRBJ1-6	-	TRBV27
CASSHRGPQHF	TGTGCCAGCAGTCATCGGGGGCCCCAGCATTTT	-	TRBJ1-5	-	TRBV12-3/TRBV12-4
CASSLGTGGSTNEKLFF	TGTGCCAGCAGCCTTGGGACAGGGGGCTCAACTAATGAAAAACTGTTTTTT	-	TRBJ1-4	TRBD1	TRBV12-3/TRBV12-4
CASKSPGANVLTF	TGTGCCAGCAAAAGCCCCGGGGCCAACGTCCTGACTTTC	-	TRBJ2-6	-	TRBV5-4
CASSLGHENTEAFF	TGCGCCAGCAGCTTGGGACACGAGAACACTGAAGCTTTCTTT	few	TRBJ1-1	-	TRBV5-1
CASSPAGLDREFF	TGTGCCAGCAGCCCTGCAGGCCTTGATAGGGAGTTCTTC	few	TRBJ2-1	-	TRBV3-1
CASSLRWTGGYHEQYF	TGTGCCAGCAGTTTACGTTGGACAGGGGGATATCACGAGCAGTACTTC	many	TRBJ2-7	TRBD1	TRBV12-3/TRBV12-4
CASSYQRDTKGNIQYF	TGTGCCAGCAGCTATCAACGGGACACCAAGGGAAACATTCAGTACTTC	few	TRBJ2-4	-	TRBV7-2
CASSYHGTGGREKLFF	TGTGCCAGCAGTTACCACGGCACAGGGGGCCGGGAAAAACTGTTTTTT	-	TRBJ1-4	TRBD1	TRBV6-2/TRBV6-3
CASSEVQGQGGGYTF	TGTGCCAGCAGTGAAGTACAGGGACAGGGTGGTGGCTACACCTTC	-	TRBJ1-2	TRBD1	TRBV2
CASSQDNSGTQYF	TGTGCCAGCAGCCAAGATAACTCCGGGACCCAGTACTTC	-	TRBJ2-5	-	TRBV4-2
CASRRQVQETQYF	TGTGCCAGCAGGAGACAGGTCCAAGAGACCCAGTACTTC	-	TRBJ2-5	-	TRBV6-6
CASSLGRGGLDTEAFF	TGCGCCAGCAGCTTGGGCAGGGGTGGATTGGACACTGAAGCTTTCTTT	-	TRBJ1-1	-	TRBV5-1
CASSYKGGTDTQYF	TGTGCCAGCAGTTATAAGGGGGGCACAGATACGCAGTATTTT	-	TRBJ2-3	-	TRBV6-5
CASTSLGHNTGELFF	TGTGCCAGCACATCGCTGGGGCACAACACCGGGGAGCTGTTTTTT	-	TRBJ2-2	-	TRBV27
CASRSGGGNEQFF	TGTGCCAGCAGGTCAGGGGGGGGTAATGAGCAGTTCTTC	few	TRBJ2-1	-	TRBV11-2
CASSLGGVVELFF	TGTGCCAGCAGTTTAGGGGGGGTTGTAGAACTGTTTTTT	-	TRBJ1-4	-	TRBV12-3/TRBV12-4
CASSPNLSGSHNEQFF	TGCGCCAGCAGCCCCAACCTTAGCGGGAGTCACAATGAGCAGTTCTTC	many	TRBJ2-1	TRBD2	TRBV5-1
CASSTSDRGNTEAFF	TGTGCCAGCAGTACCTCCGACAGGGGCAACACTGAAGCTTTCTTT	-	TRBJ1-1	TRBD1	TRBV6-6
CASSANQGSEQYF	TGTGCCAGCAGCGCTAACCAGGGTAGCGAGCAGTACTTC	-	TRBJ2-7	-	TRBV5-6
CASSEQGAGEQYF	TGTGCCAGCAGCGAACAGGGGGCGGGGGAGCAGTACTTC	few	TRBJ2-7	TRBD1	TRBV9
CASSRLAGYNEQFF	TGTGCCAGCAGCCGACTAGCGGGTTACAATGAGCAGTTCTTC	many	TRBJ2-1	TRBD2	TRBV12-3/TRBV12-4
CASSSSRGTHYVWYEQYF	TGTGCCAGCAGTTCCTCCAGGGGGACTCACTACGTGTGGTACGAGCAGTACTTC	-	TRBJ2-7	-	TRBV27
CASSQGLAGGNGYTF	TGCGCCAGCAGCCAAGGTCTGGCAGGGGGCAATGGCTACACCTTC	-	TRBJ1-2	TRBD1	TRBV4-3
CASSELGGSSYEQYF	TGCGCCAGCAGTGAGTTAGGGGGGAGCTCCTACGAGCAGTACTTC	many	TRBJ2-7	-	TRBV10-2
CASSGRTGLRTEAFF	TGCGCCAGCAGCGGGAGGACAGGGCTGAGGACTGAAGCTTTCTTT	-	TRBJ1-1	TRBD1	TRBV5-1
CASSHGQFNEKLFF	TGTGCCAGCAGCCACGGACAGTTTAATGAAAAACTGTTTTTT	-	TRBJ1-4	-	TRBV12-3/TRBV12-4
CASSAPGGSPYEQYF	TGTGCCAGCAGCGCCCCAGGTGGGTCCCCCTACGAGCAGTACTTC	few	TRBJ2-7	-	TRBV9
CASRLTGVNYNEQFF	TGTGCCAGCAGGTTGACAGGGGTGAACTACAATGAGCAGTTCTTC	few	TRBJ2-1	TRBD1	TRBV6-6
CASSYDHVSNQPQHF	TGTGCCAGCAGTTACGATCACGTCAGCAATCAGCCCCAGCATTTT	-	TRBJ1-5	-	TRBV6-6
CSARDQGRAGDTEQFF	TGCAGTGCTAGAGATCAGGGCAGGGCGGGGGATACTGAGCAGTTCTTC	few	TRBJ2-1	TRBD2	TRBV20-1
CATSDPGLADTLFF	TGTGCCACCAGTGATCCGGGACTAGCGGACACCCTTTTCTTC	-	TRBJ2-1	TRBD2	TRBV24-1
CAISARTVSFSYNEQFF	TGTGCCATCAGTGCACGAACAGTCTCCTTCTCCTACAATGAGCAGTTCTTC	few	TRBJ2-1	-	TRBV10-3
CASSVGGQAGEQFF	TGTGCCAGCAGCGTAGGGGGACAGGCGGGTGAGCAGTTCTTC	few	TRBJ2-1	TRBD1	TRBV9
CASSVVDRGYEQYF	TGTGCCAGCAGCGTAGTCGACAGGGGCTACGAGCAGTACTTC	few	TRBJ2-7	TRBD1	TRBV9
CASSPATGNQPQHF	TGTGCCAGCAGCCCGGCGACAGGGAATCAGCCCCAGCATTTT	-	TRBJ1-5	TRBD1	TRBV9
CASSQGQGGSYEQYF	TGTGCCAGCAGCCAGGGTCAAGGGGGCTCCTACGAGCAGTACTTC	few	TRBJ2-7	-	TRBV4-2
CSARGQGNQPQHF	TGCAGTGCTAGGGGACAGGGGAATCAGCCCCAGCATTTT	-	TRBJ1-5	TRBD1	TRBV20-1
CASSLDFGMETQYF	TGTGCCAGCAGCTTGGATTTCGGGATGGAGACCCAGTACTTC	few	TRBJ2-5	-	TRBV5-4
CASSWDLRQGNRGYYEQYF	TGCGCCAGCAGCTGGGATCTCAGACAGGGCAATAGAGGGTACTACGAGCAGTACTTC	once	TRBJ2-7	TRBD1	TRBV5-1
CASSSITGLATGELFF	TGTGCCAGCAGCTCTATTACGGGGTTGGCCACCGGGGAGCTGTTTTTT	-	TRBJ2-2	-	TRBV7-9
CASSPPNPRVSSYEQYF	TGTGCCAGCTCACCACCGAATCCCAGGGTGAGCTCCTACGAGCAGTACTTC	-	TRBJ2-7	-	TRBV18
CASKKQGVQDGYTF	TGTGCCAGCAAGAAACAGGGGGTACAGGATGGCTACACCTTC	-	TRBJ1-2	TRBD1	TRBV11-2
CASSLQSSTYGYTF	TGTGCCAGCAGCTTACAGTCCTCTACCTATGGCTACACCTTC	-	TRBJ1-2	-	TRBV7-2
CASSSPGLAGNTGELFF	TGCGCCAGCAGCTCTCCGGGACTAGCGGGTAACACCGGGGAGCTGTTTTTT	-	TRBJ2-2	TRBD2	TRBV5-1
CASSSGRGRDTQYF	TGTGCCAGCAGTTCCGGCAGGGGTAGGGATACGCAGTATTTT	-	TRBJ2-3	-	TRBV27
CASSARTVSYEQYF	TGTGCCAGCAGTGCCCGGACAGTCTCCTACGAGCAGTACTTC	few	TRBJ2-7	-	TRBV6-5
CASSLPGGGGEQFF	TGTGCCAGCAGCCTTCCAGGCGGGGGCGGTGAGCAGTTCTTC	few	TRBJ2-1	-	TRBV7-9
CASSQENFAGSYEQYF	TGTGCCAGCAGCCAAGAGAACTTCGCGGGGTCCTACGAGCAGTACTTC	few	TRBJ2-7	-	TRBV4-2
CASSVGLAGVETQYF	TGTGCCAGCAGCGTCGGGCTAGCGGGGGTGGAGACCCAGTACTTC	few	TRBJ2-5	TRBD2	TRBV9
CASSQDQGPYEQYF	TGTGCCAGCAGCCAAGATCAGGGCCCCTACGAGCAGTACTTC	few	TRBJ2-7	-	TRBV4-2
CASSQEDSAGREAFF	TGCGCCAGCAGCCAAGAAGACTCCGCGGGCAGGGAGGCTTTCTTT	-	TRBJ1-1	-	TRBV4-1
CATRGGRASEVSYNEQFF	TGTGCCACTAGGGGCGGGAGGGCCTCGGAGGTTTCCTACAATGAGCAGTTCTTC	few	TRBJ2-1	TRBD2	TRBV2
CASSVDLQGNTEAFF	TGTGCCAGCAGCGTAGATCTGCAGGGGAACACTGAAGCTTTCTTT	-	TRBJ1-1	-	TRBV9
CASSLVAAGRETQYF	TGTGCCAGCAGCTTGGTGGCCGCCGGACGGGAGACCCAGTACTTC	many	TRBJ2-5	-	TRBV5-6
CARSPSGRLNYGYTF	TGTGCCCGCAGCCCGTCGGGACGCCTTAACTATGGCTACACCTTC	-	TRBJ1-2	-	TRBV30
CASSHRLAGGQETQYF	TGTGCCAGCAGTCACAGACTAGCGGGAGGACAAGAGACCCAGTACTTC	-	TRBJ2-5	TRBD2	TRBV12-3/TRBV12-4
CASSPGGRTYTGELFF	TGTGCCAGCAGCCCTGGGGGCCGAACCTACACCGGGGAGCTGTTTTTT	few	TRBJ2-2	-	TRBV6-2/TRBV6-3
CASSATGTSETQYF	TGTGCCAGTAGTGCGACCGGGACATCGGAGACCCAGTACTTC	few	TRBJ2-5	-	TRBV19
CASRTGLADSYEQYF	TGCGCCAGCAGAACGGGACTAGCGGACTCCTACGAGCAGTACTTC	few	TRBJ2-7	TRBD2	TRBV5-1